Each of the 17 T cell receptor beta chains below was sequenced from the same sample in a study of T cell repertoires in cytomegalovirus infection. TCRdb fed the reads into MiXCR, producing one record per CDR3 protein. Of almost 550,000 distinct CDR3 sequences listed, approximately 15% were seen once; the top ten hold roughly a quarter. The source material was CD8+ T cells from PBMCs. These receptors originate from a human donor in good health (CMV status not recorded). Some clones in this sample may be carry-over from other donors' samples.

The chain joins TRBV4-1 to TRBJ2-2; the D gene is possibly TRBD2 (5 bases). CDR1 is MGHRA, CDR2 YSYEKL, per germline. The CDR3 is made up of 15 amino acids. Between the trimmed V and J ends, which lost 1 base and 4 bases, there was a span of 10 bases. The CDR3 sequence: CASSQGVRATGELFF. The CDR3 DNA sequence: TGCGCCAGCAGCCAAGGGGTGAGGGCCACCGGGGAGCTGTTTTTT.

This clonotype was counted many times. This sequence joins TRBV12-3 or TRBV12-4 and TRBJ2-1; 11 positions match TRBD2. The length of the CDR3 is 17 residues. The V and J ends lost 6 bases and 7 bases, in that order; junction bases with no gene match: 14. Written as DNA, the CDR3 is TGTGCCAGCAGCCCTACCACCATAGCGGGGGGGCCTAATGAGCAGTTCTTC. This codes for CASSPTTIAGGPNEQFF.

The chain links TRBV28 to TRBJ1-1, with 9 bases matching TRBD1. Germline loops: CDR1 MDHEN, CDR2 SYDVKM. J was trimmed by 5 bases and V by 5 bases; bases with no gene match: 12. This CDR3 is 16 amino acids long. Here the CDR3 reads CASSLPGVGQGTEAFF. In nucleotides, the CDR3 is TGTGCCAGCAGTCTCCCGGGGGTGGGACAGGGAACTGAAGCTTTCTTT.

The chain recombines TRBV4-1 with TRBJ2-3; 13 bases map to TRBD2. Germline V lookup: CDR1 MGHRA, CDR2 YSYEKL. This CDR3 spans 17 amino acids. The junction had 8 bases not matched to a gene; V was cut back by 5 bases and J by 3 bases. The CDR3 spells CASSTRLAGGPTDTQYF. CDR3 nucleotide sequence: TGCGCCAGCAGCACCCGACTAGCGGGAGGCCCTACAGATACGCAGTATTTT.

In this sample, this clonotype turned up a few times. The V gene is TRBV27, the J gene TRBJ2-7; tentatively, D is TRBD1 (6 bases). Germline V gene lookup returns CDR1 MNHEY and CDR2 SMNVEV (reference sequence). V lost 4 bases and J 6 bases, leaving 16 bases between the germline ends. The CDR3 sequence is 14 residues long. CDR3 in DNA: TGTGCCAGCAGTTCCTCCATGGACAGACTCGAGCAGTACTTC. It yields the protein CASSSSMDRLEQYF.

The V and J genes are TRBV11-2 and TRBJ2-5; no reliable D call. CDR1 is SGHAT, CDR2 FQNNGV, per germline. The V and J ends lost 1 base and 5 bases respectively, with 8 bases between them. This CDR3 has 13 residues. This CDR3 reads CASSLVNGETQYF. The CDR3 DNA follows: TGTGCCAGCAGCTTAGTAAACGGGGAGACCCAGTACTTC.

The chain couples TRBV27 to TRBJ1-4, with D possibly matching TRBD1 (5 bases). The V end was cut by 2 bases, the J end by 7 bases, with 17 bases between. CDR1 is MNHEY, CDR2 SMNVEV, per germline (reference sequence). The CDR3 has 16 residues. The DNA of the CDR3 is TGTGCCAGCAGTTTAACATCCCACAGGCCAGGTGAAAAACTGTTTTTT. It yields the protein CASSLTSHRPGEKLFF. The whole variable domain, remainder taken from reference TRBV27 and TRBJ1-4, is EAQVTQNPRYLITVTGKKLTVTCSQNMNHEYMSWYRQDPGLGLRQIYYSMNVEVTDKGDVPEGYKVSRKEKRNFPLILESPSPNQTSLYFCASSLTSHRPGEKLFFGSGTQLSVL.

This clonotype occurred many times. This chain uses TRBV7-9 with TRBJ1-5; D gene uncertain. Germline values: CDR1 SEHNR, CDR2 FQNEAQ (reference sequence). This CDR3 has 16 amino acids. V was trimmed by 1 base and J by 2 bases, leaving 12 bases between them. The CDR3 is CASSLGAVEGNQPQHF. CDR3 DNA: TGTGCCAGCAGCTTAGGGGCGGTGGAGGGCAATCAGCCCCAGCATTTT.

The CDR3 reads CASRLLPNVNTEAFF. DNA for the CDR3: TGCGCCAGCAGGCTCCTTCCCAACGTGAACACTGAAGCTTTCTTT. This sequence joins TRBV4-1 and TRBJ1-1, with D uncertain. CDR3 length equals 15 residues. CDR1 and CDR2 from the germline V gene are MGHRA and YSYEKL. V was trimmed by 6 bases and J by 0 bases, leaving 14 bases between them.

This clonotype was found a few times. The chain employs TRBV9 and TRBJ2-1, with TRBD1 matching 10 bases. The CDR3 contains 17 residues. V lost 5 bases to trimming and J lost 0 bases; unmatched junction nucleotides: 8. In germline, CDR1 is SGDLS, CDR2 YYNGEE. The CDR3 DNA reads as TGTGCCAGCAGTGCCGCCGGGACAGGGGCCTCCTACAATGAGCAGTTCTTC. It is translated as CASSAAGTGASYNEQFF.

This clonotype has only a few counts. This chain connects TRBV6-1 to TRBJ2-7; D remains unclear. This CDR3 region has 15 residues. Trimming removed 1 base from V and 0 bases from J, with 10 bases in between. Per the germline V gene, CDR1 is MNHNS and CDR2 is SASEGT. The CDR3 loop reads CASSEVGLSSYEQYF. Written as DNA, the CDR3 is TGTGCCAGCAGTGAAGTGGGGTTGAGCTCCTACGAGCAGTACTTC.

This clonotype has at least ten counts. This chain connects TRBV19 to TRBJ1-2; no clear D gene. The CDR3 loop spans 17 amino acids. The V end lost 3 bases, the J end lost 2 bases, and 19 bases lay between the germline ends. Germline V gives CDR1 LNHDA, CDR2 SQIVND (reference sequence). CDR3 amino acids: CASSIYLADSRNYGYTF. CDR3 nucleotides: TGTGCCAGTAGTATTTATCTCGCAGATAGTCGGAACTATGGCTACACCTTC.

In this sample, this clonotype turned up many times. The rearrangement links TRBV7-3 to TRBJ2-7; 9 bases agree with TRBD2. Germline V gives CDR1 SGHTA, CDR2 FQGTGA. V lost 2 bases to trimming and J lost 4 bases; unmatched junction nucleotides: 6. CDR3 length equals 15 residues. In nucleotides, the CDR3 is TGTGCCAGCAGCTTAGGGGTAGCGGGAGTGTACGAGCAGTACTTC. Translation: CASSLGVAGVYEQYF.

This clonotype was seen a handful of times. V usage is TRBV19 and J usage is TRBJ2-1; no clear D. Germline V gene sequence: CDR1 LNHDA, CDR2 SQIVND (reference sequence). The V gene lost 3 bases and the J gene lost 1 base, with 13 bases spanning the gap. The CDR3 covers 16 residues. This chain's CDR3 is CASSMDYGSSYNEQFF. The CDR3 region has the DNA TGTGCCAGTAGTATGGATTACGGGTCATCCTACAATGAGCAGTTCTTC.

The gene calls are TRBV29-1 and TRBJ2-5; 7 bases fit TRBD2. Germline V gene data show CDR1 as SQVTM and CDR2 as ANQGSEA. The V gene end was trimmed by 6 bases and the J gene end by 3 bases; junction bases not matched to a gene: 13. This CDR3 is 15 amino acids long. CDR3 in amino acids: CSVGRRGLEKETQYF. The CDR3 DNA reads as TGCAGCGTCGGGCGACGCGGACTAGAGAAAGAGACCCAGTACTTC.

This clonotype was observed a handful of times. This chain joins TRBV7-9 and TRBJ1-2, with D unclear. Germline CDR1 reads SEHNR; CDR2 reads FQNEAQ (reference sequence). The CDR3 is 15 amino acids. The V end was cut by 6 bases, the J end by 3 bases, with 17 bases between. CDR3 region: CASSLPTGIYYGYTF. In nucleotides, the CDR3 is TGTGCCAGCAGTCTCCCCACGGGGATCTACTATGGCTACACCTTC.

The sample holds a few counts of this clonotype. V and J are TRBV10-3 and TRBJ2-1; the D gene could be TRBD1 or TRBD2 (6 bases each). Germline V gene sequence: CDR1 ENHRY, CDR2 SYGVKD. V lost 5 bases and J lost 9, with 20 bases in between. This CDR3 comprises 15 residues. As DNA, the CDR3 is TGTGCCATCAGTAACGAGGGGGGTCTCGGCGTTGAGCAGTTCTTC. Residues: CAISNEGGLGVEQFF.